This record concerns one TCR beta chain sequence. Antigen specificity is unknown. The sample originates from a study of T cell repertoires in cytomegalovirus infection. Study background: Public TCR beta signatures were indicative of both CMV infection and a matching HLA type. Broader study findings: CMV-specific TCR beta clonotypes restricted by HLA-C were the ones dominating the ex vivo response.

Via MiXCR, TCRdb re-called the reads, giving one row per CDR3 protein. The sample yields 250,000 to 300,000 distinct CDR3 sequences, 20% to 30% seen once. The ends lost 0 bases at V and 9 bases at J; junction bases unmatched: 6. Looked up from germline, CDR1 is DFQATT and CDR2 is SNEGSKA (reference sequence). This CDR3 comprises 15 residues. The receptor was derived from a human donor in good health (CMV status not recorded). Some clones in this sample may be carry-over from other donors' samples. This chain uses TRBV20-1 with TRBJ1-6; 9 nucleotides match TRBD1. Sequenced material: PBMCs. CDR3 bases: TGCAGTGCTAGAGATGGGGGACAGGGTGTTTCACCCCTCCACTTT. This translates into CSARDGGQGVSPLHF.